This T cell receptor (beta chain) is drawn from a study of blood T cell repertoires in COVID-19. About the research overall: Italy, Spain and the United States were the sources of the convalescent and acute COVID-19 samples. PBMCs, B-cell-depleted T cells, or T cells provided the cDNA or gDNA that made up the material.

Original data processing: Quantification of nucleated cells was approximated via reference gene primer amplification. This table comes from immunoSEQ multiplex PCR, and its TCRdb copy is limited to in-frame clones, with some not included. That table gives V, J and clone size, and the DNA gave D and trimming. The profile shows tens of thousands of clones, about four fifths of them singletons. V trimming: 6 bases; J trimming: 0 bases; junction bases outside the gene matches: 7. The germline gives CDR1 SNHLY, CDR2 FYNNEI. The CDR3 covers 15 residues. This TCR was recovered from a human donor in a cohort sampled during active COVID-19. Material for sequencing was peripheral blood. The rearrangement uses TRBV2 and TRBJ1-1; the match to TRBD1 covers 7 bases. The CDR3 sequence is CASRIRGGLNTEAFF. Here the CDR3 DNA reads TGTGCCAGCAGAATAAGAGGGGGCTTGAACACTGAAGCTTTCTTT.